This T cell receptor beta chain was found in a study of blood T cell repertoires in COVID-19. Study at large: The analysed material was cDNA or gDNA that came from T cells, B-cell-depleted T cells, or PBMCs.

Data came from immunoSEQ multiplex PCR; TCRdb stores just in-frame clones and leaves some out. The data show more than 70,000 clones, 75% to 95% seen once. CDR3 length equals 16 residues. The germline gives CDR1 SGHNT, CDR2 YYREEE (reference sequence). V lost 6 bases to trimming and J lost 4 bases; unmatched junction nucleotides: 12. The chain recombines TRBV5-4 with TRBJ2-7; 11 nucleotides match TRBD1. The receptor was derived from a woman of 80 years or more with acute or convalescent COVID-19. Sequencing was carried out using peripheral blood. CDR3 coding DNA: TGTGCCAGCACCACCCAAGCCGGGACAGGGGGATACGAGCAGTACTTC. Translating it yields CASTTQAGTGGYEQYF.